Listed here is a single T cell receptor (beta chain). Vbeta (60) and Jbeta (13) primers were used in the PCR. Generated by immunoSEQ multiplex PCR, the TCRdb table keeps only in-frame clones and is missing some. Here the sample spans about 200,000 clones, approximately 79% being singletons. CDR3 length equals 15 residues. Unmatched junction bases numbered 10, after V lost 6 bases and J lost 5 bases. The V gene's germline CDR1 is SEHNR and CDR2 FQNEAQ (reference sequence). The data stem from a study of cytomegalovirus exposure and HLA in healthy donors. The chain uses TRBV7-9 and TRBJ2-1; TRBD1 agrees at 7 bases. The clonotype originates from a man aged 50-60 years in good health and CMV-seronegative. Input material: PBMCs. The CDR3 loop is CASRQGDRTHNEQFF. The CDR3 region has the DNA TGTGCCAGCAGACAAGGGGACAGAACCCACAATGAGCAGTTCTTC.